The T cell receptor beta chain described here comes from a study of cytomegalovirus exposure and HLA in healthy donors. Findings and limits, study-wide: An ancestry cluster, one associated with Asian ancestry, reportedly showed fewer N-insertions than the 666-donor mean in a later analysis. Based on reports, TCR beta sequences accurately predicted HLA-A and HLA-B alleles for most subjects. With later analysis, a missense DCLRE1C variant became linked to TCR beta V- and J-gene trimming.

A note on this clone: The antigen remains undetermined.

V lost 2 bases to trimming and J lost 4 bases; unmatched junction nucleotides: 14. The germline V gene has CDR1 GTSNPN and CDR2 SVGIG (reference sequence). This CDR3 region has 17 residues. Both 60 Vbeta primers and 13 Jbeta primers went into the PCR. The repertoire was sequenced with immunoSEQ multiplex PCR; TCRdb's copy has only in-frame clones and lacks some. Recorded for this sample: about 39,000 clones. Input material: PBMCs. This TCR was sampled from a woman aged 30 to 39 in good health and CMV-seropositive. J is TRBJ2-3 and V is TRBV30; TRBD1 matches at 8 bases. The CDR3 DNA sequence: TGTGCCTGGAGTCCCGGTTTCCGCAGGGGGCGGGCAGATACGCAGTATTTT. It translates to CAWSPGFRRGRADTQYF.